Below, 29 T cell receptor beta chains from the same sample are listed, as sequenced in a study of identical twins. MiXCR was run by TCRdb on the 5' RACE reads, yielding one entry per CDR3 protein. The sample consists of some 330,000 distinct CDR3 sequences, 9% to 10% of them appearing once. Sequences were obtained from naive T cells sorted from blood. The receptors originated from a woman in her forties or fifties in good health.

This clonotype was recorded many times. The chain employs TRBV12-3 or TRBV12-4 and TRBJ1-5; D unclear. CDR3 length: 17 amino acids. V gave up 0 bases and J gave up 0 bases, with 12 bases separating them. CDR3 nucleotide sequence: TGTGCCAGCAGTTTAGCGGCCAGCCCGTATAGCAATCAGCCCCAGCATTTT. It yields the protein CASSLAASPYSNQPQHF.

The CDR3 region is CAISRQGMPLYEQYF. In DNA, the CDR3 is TGTGCCATCAGTCGACAGGGGATGCCGCTCTACGAGCAGTACTTC. The chain couples TRBV10-3 to TRBJ2-7; 8 bases are shared with TRBD1. Germline V gene lookup returns CDR1 ENHRY and CDR2 SYGVKD. This CDR3 has 15 amino acids. Unmatched junction bases numbered 9, after V lost 5 bases and J lost 3 bases.

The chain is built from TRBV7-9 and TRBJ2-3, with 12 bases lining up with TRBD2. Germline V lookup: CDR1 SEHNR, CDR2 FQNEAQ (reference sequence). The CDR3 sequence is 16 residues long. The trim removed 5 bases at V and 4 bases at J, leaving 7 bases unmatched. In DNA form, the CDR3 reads TGTGCCAGCAGCCTGACTAGCGGGAGACGGCCAGATACGCAGTATTTT. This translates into CASSLTSGRRPDTQYF.

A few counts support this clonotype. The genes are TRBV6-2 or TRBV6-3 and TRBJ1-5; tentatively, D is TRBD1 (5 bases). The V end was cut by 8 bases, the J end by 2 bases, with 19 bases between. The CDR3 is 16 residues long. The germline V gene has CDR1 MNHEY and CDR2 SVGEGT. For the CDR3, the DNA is TGTGCCAGCGGCGTGGGGCACAGTCTAGGCAATCAGCCCCAGCATTTT. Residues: CASGVGHSLGNQPQHF.

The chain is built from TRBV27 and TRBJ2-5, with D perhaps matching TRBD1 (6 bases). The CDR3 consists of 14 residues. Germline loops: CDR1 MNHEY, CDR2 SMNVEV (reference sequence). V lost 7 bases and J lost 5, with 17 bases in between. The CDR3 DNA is TGTGCCAGCAAACCGGGACACACTAGGGAGACCCAGTACTTC. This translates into CASKPGHTRETQYF.

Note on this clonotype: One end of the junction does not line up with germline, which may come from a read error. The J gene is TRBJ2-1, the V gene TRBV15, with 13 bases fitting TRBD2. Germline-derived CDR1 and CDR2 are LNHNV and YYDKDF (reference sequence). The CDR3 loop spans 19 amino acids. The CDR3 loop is CATSRDGLAGAGSHNEQFF. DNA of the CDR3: TGTGCCACCAGCAGAGATGGACTAGCGGGAGCGGGCTCCCACAATGAGCAGTTCTTC.

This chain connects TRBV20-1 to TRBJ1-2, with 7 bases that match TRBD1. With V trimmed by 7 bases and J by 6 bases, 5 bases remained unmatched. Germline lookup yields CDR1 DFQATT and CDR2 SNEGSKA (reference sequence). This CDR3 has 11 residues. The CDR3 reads CSGRTGDGYTF. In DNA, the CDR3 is TGCAGTGGAAGGACAGGCGATGGCTACACCTTC.

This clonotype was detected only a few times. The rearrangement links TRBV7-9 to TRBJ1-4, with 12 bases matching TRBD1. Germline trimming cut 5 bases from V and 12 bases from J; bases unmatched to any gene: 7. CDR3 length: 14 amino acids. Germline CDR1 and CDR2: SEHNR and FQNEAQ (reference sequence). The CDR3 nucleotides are TGTGCCAGCAGCCACCGGGACAGGGGGCGAGAACTGTTTTTT. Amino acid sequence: CASSHRDRGRELFF.

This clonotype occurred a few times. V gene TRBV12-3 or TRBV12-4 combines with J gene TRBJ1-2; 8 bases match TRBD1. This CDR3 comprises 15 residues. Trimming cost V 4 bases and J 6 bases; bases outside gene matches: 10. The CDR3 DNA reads TGTGCCAGCAGTTCCGACAGGGGCCGCCGAAATGGCTACACCTTC. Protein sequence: CASSSDRGRRNGYTF.

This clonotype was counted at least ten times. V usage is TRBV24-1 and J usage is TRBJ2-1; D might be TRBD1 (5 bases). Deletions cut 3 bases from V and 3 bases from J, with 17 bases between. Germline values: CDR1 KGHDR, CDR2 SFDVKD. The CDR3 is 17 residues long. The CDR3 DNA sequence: TGTGCCACCAGTGATATTGGGGCAGGGATAAACTACAATGAGCAGTTCTTC. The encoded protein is CATSDIGAGINYNEQFF.

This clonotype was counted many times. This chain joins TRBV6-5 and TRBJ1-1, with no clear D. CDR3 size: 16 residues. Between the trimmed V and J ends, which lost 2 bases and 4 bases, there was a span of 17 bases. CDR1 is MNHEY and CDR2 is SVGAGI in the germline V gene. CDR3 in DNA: TGTGCCAGCAGTTACAGCGCACTAGGGTTGGTCACTGAAGCTTTCTTT. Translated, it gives CASSYSALGLVTEAFF.

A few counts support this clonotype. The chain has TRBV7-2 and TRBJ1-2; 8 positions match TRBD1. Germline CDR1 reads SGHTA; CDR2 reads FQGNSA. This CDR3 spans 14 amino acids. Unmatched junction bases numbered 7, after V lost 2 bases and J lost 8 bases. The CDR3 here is CASSLLDRVKGYTF. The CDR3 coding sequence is TGTGCCAGCAGCTTATTGGACAGGGTAAAAGGCTACACCTTC.

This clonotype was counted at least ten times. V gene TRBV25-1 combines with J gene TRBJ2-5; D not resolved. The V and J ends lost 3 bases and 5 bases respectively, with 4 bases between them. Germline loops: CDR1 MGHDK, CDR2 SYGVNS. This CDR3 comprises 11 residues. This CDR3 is CASSEKETQYF. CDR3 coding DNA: TGTGCCAGCAGTGAGAAGGAGACCCAGTACTTC.

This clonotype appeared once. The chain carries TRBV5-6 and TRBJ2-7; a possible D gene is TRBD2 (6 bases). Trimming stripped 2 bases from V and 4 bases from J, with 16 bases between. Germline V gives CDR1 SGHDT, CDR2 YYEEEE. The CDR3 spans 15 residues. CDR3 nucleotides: TGTGCCAGCAGCTTACTTCCCGGGAGTCTTTACGAGCAGTACTTC. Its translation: CASSLLPGSLYEQYF.

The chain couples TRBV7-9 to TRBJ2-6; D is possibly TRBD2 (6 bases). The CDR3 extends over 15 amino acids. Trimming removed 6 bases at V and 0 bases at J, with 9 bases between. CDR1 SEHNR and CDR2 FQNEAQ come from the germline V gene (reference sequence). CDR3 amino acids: CASRWGDSGANVLTF. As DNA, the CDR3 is TGTGCCAGCAGGTGGGGGGACTCTGGGGCCAACGTCCTGACTTTC.

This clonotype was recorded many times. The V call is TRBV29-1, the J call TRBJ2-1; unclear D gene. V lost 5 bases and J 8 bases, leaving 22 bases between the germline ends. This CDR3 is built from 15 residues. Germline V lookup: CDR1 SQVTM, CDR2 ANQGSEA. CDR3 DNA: TGCAGCGTTCCAGTCGTTTGGGGAATTGTCCATGAGCAGTTCTTC. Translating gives CSVPVVWGIVHEQFF.

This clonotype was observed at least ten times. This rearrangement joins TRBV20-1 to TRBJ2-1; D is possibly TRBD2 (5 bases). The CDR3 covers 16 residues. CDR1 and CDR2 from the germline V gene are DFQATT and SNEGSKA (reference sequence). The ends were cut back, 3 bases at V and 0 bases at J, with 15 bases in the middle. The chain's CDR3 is CSASRVGVGSYNEQFF. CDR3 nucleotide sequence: TGCAGTGCTAGTCGGGTGGGAGTAGGCTCCTACAATGAGCAGTTCTTC.

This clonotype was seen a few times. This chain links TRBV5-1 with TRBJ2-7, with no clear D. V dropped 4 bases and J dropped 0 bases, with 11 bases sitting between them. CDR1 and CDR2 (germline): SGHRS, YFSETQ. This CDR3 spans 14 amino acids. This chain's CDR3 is CASSPEGLSYEQYF. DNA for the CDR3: TGCGCCAGCAGCCCTGAAGGCCTCTCCTACGAGCAGTACTTC.

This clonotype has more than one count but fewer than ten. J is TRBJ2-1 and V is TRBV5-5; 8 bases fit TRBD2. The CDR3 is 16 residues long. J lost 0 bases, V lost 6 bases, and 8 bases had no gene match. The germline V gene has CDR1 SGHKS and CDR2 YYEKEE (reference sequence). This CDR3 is CASTPLAGSSYNEQFF. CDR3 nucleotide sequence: TGTGCCAGCACCCCATTAGCGGGGAGCTCCTACAATGAGCAGTTCTTC. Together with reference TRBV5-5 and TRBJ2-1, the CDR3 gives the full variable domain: DAGVTQSPTHLIKTRGQQVTLRCSPISGHKSVSWYQQVLGQGPQFIFQYYEKEERGRGNFPDRFSARQFPNYSSELNVNALLLGDSALYLCASTPLAGSSYNEQFFGPGTRLTVL.

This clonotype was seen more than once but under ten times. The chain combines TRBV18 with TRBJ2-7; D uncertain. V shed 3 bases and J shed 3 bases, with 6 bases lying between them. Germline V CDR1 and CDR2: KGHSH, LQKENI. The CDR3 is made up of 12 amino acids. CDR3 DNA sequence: TGTGCCAGCTCACCGGGTAGCTACGAGCAGTACGTC. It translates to CASSPGSYEQYV.

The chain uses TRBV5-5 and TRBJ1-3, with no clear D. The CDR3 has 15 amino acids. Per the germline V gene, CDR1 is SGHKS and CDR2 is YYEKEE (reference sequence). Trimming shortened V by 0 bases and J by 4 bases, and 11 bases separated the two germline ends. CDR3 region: CASSLGVGLGNTIYF. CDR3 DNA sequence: TGTGCCAGCAGCTTGGGTGTCGGTTTAGGAAACACCATATATTTT.

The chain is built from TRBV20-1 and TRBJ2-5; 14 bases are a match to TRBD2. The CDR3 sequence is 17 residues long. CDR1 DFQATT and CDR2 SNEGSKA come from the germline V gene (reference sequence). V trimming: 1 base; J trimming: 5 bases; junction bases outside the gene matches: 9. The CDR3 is CSARAGTSGSLWETQYF. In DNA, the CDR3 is TGCAGTGCTAGAGCCGGGACTAGCGGGAGTTTGTGGGAGACCCAGTACTTC.

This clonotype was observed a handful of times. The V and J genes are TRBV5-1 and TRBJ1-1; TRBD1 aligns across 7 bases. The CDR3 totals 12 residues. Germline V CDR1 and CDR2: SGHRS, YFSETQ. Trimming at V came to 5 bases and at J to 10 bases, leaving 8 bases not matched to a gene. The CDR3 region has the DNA TGCGCCAGCAGTTCAGACAGGGACTTAGCTTTCTTT. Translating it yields CASSSDRDLAFF.

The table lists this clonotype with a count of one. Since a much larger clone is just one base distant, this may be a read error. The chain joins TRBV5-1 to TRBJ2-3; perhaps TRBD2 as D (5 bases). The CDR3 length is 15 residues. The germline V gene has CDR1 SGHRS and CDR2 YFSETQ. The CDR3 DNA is TGCGCCGGCAGCTTGGAGGCGGGCGTCACAGATACGCAGTATTTT. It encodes CAGSLEAGVTDTQYF.

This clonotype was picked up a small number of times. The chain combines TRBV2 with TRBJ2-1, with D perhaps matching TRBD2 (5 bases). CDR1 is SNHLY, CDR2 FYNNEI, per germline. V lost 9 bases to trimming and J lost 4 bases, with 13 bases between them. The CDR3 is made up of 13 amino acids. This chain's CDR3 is CARQAVGYNEQFF. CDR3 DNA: TGTGCCAGACAAGCGGTTGGTTACAATGAGCAGTTCTTC.

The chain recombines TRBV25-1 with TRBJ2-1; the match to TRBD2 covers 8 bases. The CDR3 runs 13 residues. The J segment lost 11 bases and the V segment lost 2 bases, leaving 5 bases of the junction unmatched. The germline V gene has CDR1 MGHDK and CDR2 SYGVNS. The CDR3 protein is CASSEEGLGKQFF. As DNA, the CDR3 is TGTGCCAGCAGTGAAGAGGGACTAGGAAAGCAGTTCTTC.

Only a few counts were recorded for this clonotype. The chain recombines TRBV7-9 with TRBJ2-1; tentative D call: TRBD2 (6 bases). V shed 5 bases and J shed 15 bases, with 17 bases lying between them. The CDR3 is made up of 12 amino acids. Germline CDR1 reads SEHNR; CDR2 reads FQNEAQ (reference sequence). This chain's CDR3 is CASSPSERVMFF. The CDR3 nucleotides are TGTGCCAGCAGCCCGAGTGAGCGGGTTATGTTCTTC. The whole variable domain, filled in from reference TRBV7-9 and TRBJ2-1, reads DTGVSQNPRHKITKRGQNVTFRCDPISEHNRLYWYRQTLGQGPEFLTYFQNEAQLEKSRLLSDRFSAERPKGSFSTLEIQRTEQGDSAMYLCASSPSERVMFFGPGTRLTVL.

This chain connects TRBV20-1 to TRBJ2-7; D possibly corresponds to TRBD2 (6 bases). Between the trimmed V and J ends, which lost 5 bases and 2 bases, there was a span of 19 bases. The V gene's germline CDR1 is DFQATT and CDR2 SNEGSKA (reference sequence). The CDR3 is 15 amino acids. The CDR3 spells CSALDTGTGTYEQYF. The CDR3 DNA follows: TGCAGTGCTCTAGATACCGGGACTGGCACCTACGAGCAGTACTTC.

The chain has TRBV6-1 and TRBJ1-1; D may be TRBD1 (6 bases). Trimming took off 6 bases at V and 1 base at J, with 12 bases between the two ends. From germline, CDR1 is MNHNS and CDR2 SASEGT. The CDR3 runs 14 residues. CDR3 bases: TGTGCCAGCAGACTGACGACAGGGAACACTGAAGCTTTCTTT. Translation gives CASRLTTGNTEAFF.